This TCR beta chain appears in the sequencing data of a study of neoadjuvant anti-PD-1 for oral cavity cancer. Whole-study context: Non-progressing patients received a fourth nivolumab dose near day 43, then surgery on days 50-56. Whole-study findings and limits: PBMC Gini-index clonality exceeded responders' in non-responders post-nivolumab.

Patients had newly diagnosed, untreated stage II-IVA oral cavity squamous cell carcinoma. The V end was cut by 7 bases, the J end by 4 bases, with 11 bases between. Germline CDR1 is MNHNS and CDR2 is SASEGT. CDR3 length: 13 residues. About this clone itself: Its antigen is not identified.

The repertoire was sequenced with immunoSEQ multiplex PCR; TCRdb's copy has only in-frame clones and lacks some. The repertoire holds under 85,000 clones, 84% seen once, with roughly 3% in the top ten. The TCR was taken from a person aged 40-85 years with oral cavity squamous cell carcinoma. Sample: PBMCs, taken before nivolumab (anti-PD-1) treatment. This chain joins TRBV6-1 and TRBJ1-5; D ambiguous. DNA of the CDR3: TGTGCCAGCACCTCACGTTCGAATCAGCCCCAGCATTTT. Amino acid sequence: CASTSRSNQPQHF.